One and the same sample provided the 21 T cell receptor beta chains below, sequenced in a study of blood T cell repertoires in COVID-19. Produced via immunoSEQ multiplex PCR; TCRdb's table is partial and in-frame only. The repertoire includes under 300,000 clones, around 82% of them detected once, and 4.5% to 6% sits in the top ten. The sequencing sample was made of peripheral blood. These receptors all stem from a woman older than 75 with active or convalescent COVID-19.

The V gene is TRBV3-1 (or the pseudogene TRBV3-2), the J gene TRBJ2-3, with D tentatively TRBD2 (5 bases). Germline loops: CDR1 LGHDT, CDR2 YNNKEL (reference sequence). Between the trimmed V and J ends, which lost 0 bases and 1 base, there was a span of 14 bases. The CDR3 runs to 17 residues. This CDR3 reads CASSQEIGVLRTDTQYF. CDR3 coding DNA: TGTGCCAGCAGCCAAGAAATCGGGGTACTACGCACAGATACGCAGTATTTT.

The chain carries TRBV12-3 or TRBV12-4 and TRBJ1-1, with D unclear. V was shortened by 7 bases and J by 6 bases, with 15 bases between the two germline ends. The CDR3 has 13 amino acids. The CDR3 sequence: CASIDVWRAEAFF. CDR3 DNA sequence: TGTGCCAGCATCGACGTCTGGAGGGCTGAAGCTTTCTTT.

J is TRBJ2-4 and V is TRBV19; maybe TRBD2 (6 bases). The CDR3 is 15 amino acids. The germline V gene has CDR1 LNHDA and CDR2 SQIVND (reference sequence). Trimming took off 5 bases at V and 2 bases at J, with 13 bases between the two ends. The CDR3 nucleotides read TGTGCCAGTAGTTTGGCGGGATTCTCCAAAAACATTCAGTACTTC. Its translation is CASSLAGFSKNIQYF.

This chain links TRBV12-3 or TRBV12-4 with TRBJ1-1; perhaps TRBD1 as D (5 bases). The CDR3 contains 13 residues. V lost 1 base and J lost 12, with 15 bases in between. The CDR3 sequence: CASSLGGGGTPFF. The CDR3 DNA sequence: TGTGCCAGCAGTTTAGGTGGCGGCGGGACCCCTTTCTTT.

Details on this clone: The germline gene is not matched at one end of the junction; a read error may be the cause. DNA for the CDR3: TGCTCCAGCAGCTTGCATGACAGGGAGCCTAATTCACCCCTCCACTTT. Its translation is CSSSLHDREPNSPLHF. V usage is TRBV5-1 and J usage is TRBJ1-6; 7 bases are shared with TRBD1. The CDR3 is 16 amino acids. Germline-derived CDR1 and CDR2 are SGHRS and YFSETQ.

For the CDR3, the DNA is TGTGCCAGCAGTCTGACCGGGGGGGGCTACGAGCAGTACTTC. It specifies CASSLTGGGYEQYF. V is TRBV6-2 or TRBV6-3 and J is TRBJ2-7; TRBD2 matches at 8 bases. The V and J ends lost 5 bases and 3 bases, in that order; junction bases with no gene match: 6. CDR1 is MNHEY and CDR2 is SVGEGT in the germline V gene. This CDR3 is built from 14 residues.

V gene TRBV5-1 combines with J gene TRBJ2-5; 8 nucleotides match TRBD1. Germline lookup yields CDR1 SGHRS and CDR2 YFSETQ. J was trimmed by 5 bases and V by 5 bases; bases with no gene match: 11. The CDR3 runs 15 residues. Here the CDR3 reads CASSSTGGMGETQYF. The CDR3 DNA sequence: TGCGCCAGCAGTTCAACAGGGGGAATGGGGGAGACCCAGTACTTC.

The chain is built from TRBV5-1 and TRBJ2-7, with TRBD2 matching over 8 bases. With V trimmed by 4 bases and J by 0 bases, 9 bases remained unmatched. Germline CDR1 reads SGHRS; CDR2 reads YFSETQ. The CDR3 is 16 residues long. The DNA of the CDR3 is TGCGCCAGCAGCCTCCGGAGCGGGAGATCCTCCTACGAGCAGTACTTC. As protein: CASSLRSGRSSYEQYF.

This clone was observed many times. This chain joins TRBV6-5 and TRBJ2-2; 7 positions match TRBD1. J was trimmed by 6 bases and V by 8 bases; bases with no gene match: 3. CDR1 is MNHEY, CDR2 SVGAGI, per germline. The CDR3 contains 12 residues. The CDR3 bases are TGTGCCAGCGACCAGGGGGCCGGGGAGCTGTTTTTT. It yields the protein CASDQGAGELFF.

This clone has just a few counts. As DNA, the CDR3 is TGTGCCAGCGGCCGCCCGTTACAGGGGAGGTCAGAGACCCAGTACTTC. Its translation is CASGRPLQGRSETQYF. The chain combines TRBV27 with TRBJ2-5; perhaps TRBD1 as D (7 bases). CDR3 length: 16 amino acids. Per the germline V gene, CDR1 is MNHEY and CDR2 is SMNVEV (reference sequence). Trimming removed 8 bases from V and 4 bases from J, with 23 bases in between.

This clone was seen only once. This chain connects TRBV5-1 to TRBJ2-1; D is perhaps TRBD2 (6 bases). CDR1 is SGHRS and CDR2 is YFSETQ in the germline V gene. V lost 2 bases and J lost 4, with 13 bases in between. This CDR3 spans 15 amino acids. The CDR3: CASSFTPEGYNEQFF. The CDR3 DNA reads TGCGCCAGCAGCTTTACGCCGGAGGGGTACAATGAGCAGTTCTTC.

The rearrangement links TRBV6-4 to TRBJ2-7; 9 bases agree with TRBD1. The CDR3 is 14 amino acids. Germline lookup yields CDR1 MRHNA and CDR2 SNTAGT. Trimming cost V 8 bases and J 4 bases; bases outside gene matches: 9. The CDR3 protein is CASLPGTGSYEQYF. The DNA for the CDR3 is TGTGCCAGCTTACCCGGGACAGGGTCATACGAGCAGTACTTC.

The rearrangement joins TRBV27 to TRBJ1-6; D call uncertain. V shed 2 bases and J shed 1 base, with 3 bases lying between them. In germline, CDR1 is MNHEY, CDR2 SMNVEV (reference sequence). The CDR3 spans 14 residues. CDR3 nucleotides: TGTGCCAGCAGTTTAATATCCTATAATTCACCCCTCCACTTT. The encoded protein is CASSLISYNSPLHF.

The rearrangement links TRBV3-1 (or the pseudogene TRBV3-2) to TRBJ1-6; TRBD1 matches 7 bases. With 4 bases clipped from V and 10 bases from J, the junction kept 4 bases outside the gene matches. Per germline, CDR1 LGHDT and CDR2 YNNKEL (reference sequence). CDR3 size: 13 residues. The CDR3 region is CASSRTGASPLHF. The CDR3 nucleotides are TGTGCCAGCAGCCGAACAGGGGCCTCACCCCTCCACTTT.

This chain links TRBV29-1 with TRBJ1-4; the D gene is possibly TRBD1 (5 bases). CDR3 length: 13 residues. Germline values: CDR1 SQVTM, CDR2 ANQGSEA. V was pared by 5 bases and J by 5 bases, with 12 bases between. The CDR3, as DNA: TGCAGCGTTAACCGGGGGATAAATGAAAAACTGTTTTTT. Translating it yields CSVNRGINEKLFF.

This chain connects TRBV7-9 to TRBJ1-4; the D gene is possibly TRBD1 (6 bases). This CDR3 is built from 15 residues. The V gene's germline CDR1 is SEHNR and CDR2 FQNEAQ (reference sequence). V shed 5 bases and J shed 7 bases, with 17 bases lying between them. The CDR3 region has the DNA TGTGCCAGCAGCCCTTCAGGGAGAGGGGGTGAAAAACTGTTTTTT. Its translation: CASSPSGRGGEKLFF. Full variable domain (outside the CDR3, taken from reference TRBV7-9 and TRBJ1-4): DTGVSQNPRHKITKRGQNVTFRCDPISEHNRLYWYRQTLGQGPEFLTYFQNEAQLEKSRLLSDRFSAERPKGSFSTLEIQRTEQGDSAMYLCASSPSGRGGEKLFFGSGTQLSVL.

In DNA, the CDR3 is TGTGCCAGCAGCTTATTAGCGGGGGGCAATGAAAAACTGTTTTTT. Its protein product is CASSLLAGGNEKLFF. This chain joins TRBV7-2 and TRBJ1-4, with a possible D match to TRBD1 (6 bases). The CDR3 extends over 15 amino acids. Germline CDR1 reads SGHTA; CDR2 reads FQGNSA. Trimming left V 2 bases short and J 5 bases short, with 12 bases between.

The CDR3 loop reads CASSLQVSGANVLTF. The DNA of the CDR3 is TGTGCCAGCAGCCTACAGGTGTCTGGGGCCAACGTCCTGACTTTC. The gene calls are TRBV13 and TRBJ2-6; D is perhaps TRBD1 (5 bases). There are 15 residues in the CDR3. With 5 bases removed from V and 1 base from J, the gap between germline ends came to 9 bases. Germline V lookup: CDR1 PRHDT, CDR2 FYEKMQ (reference sequence).

J is TRBJ1-1 and V is TRBV5-1, with a tentative D call TRBD1 (5 bases). Germline loops: CDR1 SGHRS, CDR2 YFSETQ. V dropped 0 bases and J dropped 4 bases, with 13 bases sitting between them. The CDR3 extends over 15 amino acids. For the CDR3, the DNA is TGCGCCAGCAGCTTGGAACCAGGGCCGGGCACTGAAGCTTTCTTT. Translation gives CASSLEPGPGTEAFF.

Only one count was recorded for this clone. The V gene is TRBV4-1, the J gene TRBJ1-5; D remains ambiguous. Germline CDR1 is MGHRA and CDR2 is YSYEKL. The V and J ends lost 1 base and 1 base respectively, with 14 bases between them. The CDR3 has 17 residues. CDR3 sequence: CASSQVLSVLSNQPQHF. The DNA for the CDR3 is TGCGCCAGCAGCCAAGTTTTGTCGGTGCTAAGCAATCAGCCCCAGCATTTT.

The chain combines TRBV11-2 with TRBJ1-3; D gene uncertain. The CDR3 spans 16 residues. The V gene's germline CDR1 is SGHAT and CDR2 FQNNGV. V lost 5 bases, J lost 4 bases, and 18 bases lay in between. As DNA, the CDR3 is TGTGCCAGCAGCCGTTCACGCGGAAGGCTGGGAAACACCATATATTTT. It specifies CASSRSRGRLGNTIYF.